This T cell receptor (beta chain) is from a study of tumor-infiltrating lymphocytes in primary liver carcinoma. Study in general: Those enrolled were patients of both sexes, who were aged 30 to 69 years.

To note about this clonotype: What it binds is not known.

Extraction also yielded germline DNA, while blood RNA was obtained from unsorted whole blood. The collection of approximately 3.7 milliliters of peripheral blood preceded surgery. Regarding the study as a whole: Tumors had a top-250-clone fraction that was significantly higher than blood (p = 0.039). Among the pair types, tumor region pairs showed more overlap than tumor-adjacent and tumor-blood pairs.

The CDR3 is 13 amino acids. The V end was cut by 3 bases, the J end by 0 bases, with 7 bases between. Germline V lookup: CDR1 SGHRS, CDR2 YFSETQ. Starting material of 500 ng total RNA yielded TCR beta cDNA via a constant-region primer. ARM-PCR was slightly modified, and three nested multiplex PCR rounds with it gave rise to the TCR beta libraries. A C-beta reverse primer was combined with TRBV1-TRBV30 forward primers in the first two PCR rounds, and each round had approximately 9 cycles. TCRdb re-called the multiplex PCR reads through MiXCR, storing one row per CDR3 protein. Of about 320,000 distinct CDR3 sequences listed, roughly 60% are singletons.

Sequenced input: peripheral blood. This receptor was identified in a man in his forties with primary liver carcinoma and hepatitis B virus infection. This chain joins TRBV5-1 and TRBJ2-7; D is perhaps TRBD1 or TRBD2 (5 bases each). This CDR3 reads CASSWGPSYEQYF. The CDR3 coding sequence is TGCGCCAGCAGCTGGGGACCCTCCTACGAGCAGTACTTC.